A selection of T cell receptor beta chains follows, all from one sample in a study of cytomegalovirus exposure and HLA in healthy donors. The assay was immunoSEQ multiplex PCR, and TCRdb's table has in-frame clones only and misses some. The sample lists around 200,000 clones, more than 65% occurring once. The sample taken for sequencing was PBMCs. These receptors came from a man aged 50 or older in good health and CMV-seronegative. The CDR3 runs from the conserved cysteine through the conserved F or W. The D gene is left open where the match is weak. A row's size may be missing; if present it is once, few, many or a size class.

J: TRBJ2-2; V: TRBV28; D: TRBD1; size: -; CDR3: CASTLPGQGPGELFF; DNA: TGTGCCAGCACCCTACCGGGACAGGGGCCCGGGGAGCTGTTTTTT
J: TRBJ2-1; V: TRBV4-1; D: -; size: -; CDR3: CASSQDSSHEQFF; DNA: TGCGCCAGCAGCCAAGATTCTTCTCATGAGCAGTTCTTC
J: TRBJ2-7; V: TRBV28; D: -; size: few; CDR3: CASTRTPTASYEQYF; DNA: TGTGCCAGCACCCGCACCCCGACAGCCTCCTACGAGCAGTACTTC
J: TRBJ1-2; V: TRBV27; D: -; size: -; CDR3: CASRPTGNYGYTF; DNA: TGTGCCAGCAGGCCGACAGGCAACTATGGCTACACCTTC
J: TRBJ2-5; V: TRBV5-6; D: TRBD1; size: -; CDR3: CASRPQGGTETQYF; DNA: TGTGCCAGCAGGCCACAGGGGGGAACAGAGACCCAGTACTTC
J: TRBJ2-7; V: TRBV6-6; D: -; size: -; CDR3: CASTDRGTAAYEQYF; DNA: TGTGCCAGCACCGACCGGGGAACAGCCGCCTACGAGCAGTACTTC
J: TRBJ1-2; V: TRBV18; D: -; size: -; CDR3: CASSPSRGSQNGYTF; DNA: TGTGCCAGCTCACCAAGTAGAGGGTCTCAGAATGGCTACACCTTC
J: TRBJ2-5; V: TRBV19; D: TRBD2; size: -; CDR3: CASSLGLAGGQETQYF; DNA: TGTGCCAGTAGTCTCGGACTAGCGGGAGGGCAAGAGACCCAGTACTTC
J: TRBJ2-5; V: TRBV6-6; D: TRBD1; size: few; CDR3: CATVQGAEETQYF; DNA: TGTGCCACGGTACAGGGGGCCGAAGAGACCCAGTACTTC
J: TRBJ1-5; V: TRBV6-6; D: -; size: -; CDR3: CASSWGPGNQPQHF; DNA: TGTGCCAGCAGTTGGGGGCCAGGCAATCAGCCCCAGCATTTT
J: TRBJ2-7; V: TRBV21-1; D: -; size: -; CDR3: CASSLRDRDSYEQYF; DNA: TGTGCCAGCAGCTTACGGGACAGGGACTCCTACGAGCAGTACTTC
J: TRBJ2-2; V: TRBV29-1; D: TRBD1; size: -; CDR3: CSVEAPRDRRAGELFF; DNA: TGCAGCGTTGAAGCTCCGAGGGACAGGCGGGCCGGGGAGCTGTTTTTT
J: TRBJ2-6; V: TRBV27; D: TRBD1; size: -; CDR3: CASSPGQGASGANVLTF; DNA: TGTGCCAGCAGTCCCGGACAGGGGGCGTCTGGGGCCAACGTCCTGACTTTC
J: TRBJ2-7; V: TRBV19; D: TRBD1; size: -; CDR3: CASSIAGQGNYEQYF; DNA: TGTGCCAGTAGTATAGCAGGACAGGGGAACTACGAGCAGTACTTC
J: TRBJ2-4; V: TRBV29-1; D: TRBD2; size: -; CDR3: CSVMLAGAGNIQYF; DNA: TGCAGCGTCATGCTAGCGGGAGCCGGAAACATTCAGTACTTC
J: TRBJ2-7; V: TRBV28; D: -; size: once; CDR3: CASSFGKSDEQYF; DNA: TGTGCCAGCAGTTTCGGGAAATCGGACGAGCAGTACTTC
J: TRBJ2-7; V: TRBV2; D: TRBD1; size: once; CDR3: CASREDRGGYEQYF; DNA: TGTGCCAGCAGAGAGGACAGGGGAGGCTACGAGCAGTACTTC
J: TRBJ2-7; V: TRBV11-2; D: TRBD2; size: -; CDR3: CASSIKGTSGKYYEQYF; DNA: TGTGCCAGCAGCATCAAGGGGACTAGCGGGAAATACTACGAGCAGTACTTC
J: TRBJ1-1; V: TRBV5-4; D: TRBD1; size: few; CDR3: CASSRWGQGESFF; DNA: TGTGCCAGCAGTCGCTGGGGACAGGGGGAATCTTTCTTT
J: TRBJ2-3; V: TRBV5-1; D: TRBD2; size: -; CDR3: CASSLALWVAGDLDTQYF; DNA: TGCGCCAGCAGCTTGGCCCTCTGGGTAGCGGGAGACCTAGATACGCAGTATTTT
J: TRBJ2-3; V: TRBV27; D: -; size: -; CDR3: CASSLVRGLTDTQYF; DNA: TGTGCCAGCAGTTTAGTGCGGGGTCTCACAGATACGCAGTATTTT
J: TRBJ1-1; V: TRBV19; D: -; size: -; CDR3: CASSIAQGSTEAFF; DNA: TGTGCCAGTAGTATCGCGCAGGGCTCCACTGAAGCTTTCTTT
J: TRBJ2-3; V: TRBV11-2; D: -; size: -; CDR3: CASSLGRFTTSTDTQYF; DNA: TGTGCCAGCAGCTTAGGCAGATTCACGACTAGCACAGATACGCAGTATTTT
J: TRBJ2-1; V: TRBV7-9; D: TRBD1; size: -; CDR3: CASSLRDSRDEQFF; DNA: TGTGCCAGCAGCTTACGGGACAGCCGCGATGAGCAGTTCTTC
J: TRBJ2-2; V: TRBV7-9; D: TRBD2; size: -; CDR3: CASSFSGYTGELFF; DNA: TGTGCCAGCAGCTTTAGCGGGTACACCGGGGAGCTGTTTTTT
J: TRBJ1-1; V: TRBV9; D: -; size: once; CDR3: CASSVGLRGGASAEAFF; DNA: TGTGCCAGCAGCGTAGGATTGCGTGGGGGGGCGAGCGCTGAAGCTTTCTTT
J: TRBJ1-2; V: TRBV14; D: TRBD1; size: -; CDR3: CASSPTRDGTGEKEGYTF; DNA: TGTGCCAGCAGCCCCACGAGAGACGGAACAGGGGAGAAAGAGGGCTACACCTTC
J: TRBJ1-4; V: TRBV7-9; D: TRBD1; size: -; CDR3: CASSAGAGTGREKLFF; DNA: TGTGCCAGCAGCGCAGGCGCCGGGACAGGGCGTGAAAAACTGTTTTTT
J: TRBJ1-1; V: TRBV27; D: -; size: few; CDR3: CASILGAEAFF; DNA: TGTGCCAGCATCCTGGGGGCCGAAGCTTTCTTT
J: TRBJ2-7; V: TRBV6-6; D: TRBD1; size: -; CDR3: CASSYSGQGYDEQYF; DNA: TGTGCCAGCAGTTACTCGGGACAGGGGTACGACGAGCAGTACTTC
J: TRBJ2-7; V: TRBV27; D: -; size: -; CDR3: CASFRDGSSYEQYF; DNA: TGTGCCAGCTTTCGTGACGGGAGCTCCTACGAGCAGTACTTC
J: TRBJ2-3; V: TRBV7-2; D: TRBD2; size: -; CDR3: CASSPTSGRSLSTDTQYF; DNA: TGTGCCAGCAGTCCGACTAGCGGGAGGTCTCTAAGCACAGATACGCAGTATTTT
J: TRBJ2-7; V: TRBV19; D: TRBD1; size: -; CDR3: CASSTTSGTGFHEQYF; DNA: TGTGCCAGTAGCACTACCTCCGGGACAGGGTTCCACGAGCAGTACTTC
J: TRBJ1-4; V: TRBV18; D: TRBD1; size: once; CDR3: CASSRQGGYEKLFF; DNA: TGTGCCAGCTCACGACAGGGCGGTTATGAAAAACTGTTTTTT
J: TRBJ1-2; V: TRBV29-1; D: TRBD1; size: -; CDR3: CSVAGQGRGNGYTF; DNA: TGCAGCGTCGCGGGACAGGGGCGGGGGAATGGCTACACCTTC
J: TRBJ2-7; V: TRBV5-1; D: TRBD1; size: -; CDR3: CASSQVPGQILEQYF; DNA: TGCGCCAGCAGCCAAGTACCGGGACAGATCTTGGAGCAGTACTTC
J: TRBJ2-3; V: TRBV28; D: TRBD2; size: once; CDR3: CASSSGTSGNPDTQYF; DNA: TGTGCCAGCAGTTCCGGGACTAGCGGGAACCCAGATACGCAGTATTTT
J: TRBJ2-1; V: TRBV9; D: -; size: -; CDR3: CASSVGRGTAMFNEQFF; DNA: TGTGCCAGCAGCGTAGGCCGGGGGACCGCCATGTTTAATGAGCAGTTCTTC
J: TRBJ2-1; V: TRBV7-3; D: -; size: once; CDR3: CASSRFGGDNEQFF; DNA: TGTGCCAGCAGTCGCTTCGGCGGGGACAATGAGCAGTTCTTC
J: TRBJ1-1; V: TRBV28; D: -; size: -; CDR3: CASSSVWRDNTEAFF; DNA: TGTGCCAGCAGCTCCGTTTGGCGGGACAACACTGAAGCTTTCTTT
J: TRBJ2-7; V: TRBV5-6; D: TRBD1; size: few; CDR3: CASRPTGGASYEQYF; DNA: TGTGCCAGCAGACCAACAGGGGGCGCCTCCTACGAGCAGTACTTC
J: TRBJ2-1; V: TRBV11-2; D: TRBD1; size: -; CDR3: CASSLAGQAAYNEQFF; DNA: TGTGCCAGCAGCTTGGCGGGACAGGCCGCCTACAATGAGCAGTTCTTC
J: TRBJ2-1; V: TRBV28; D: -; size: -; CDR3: CASSLGRDGYEQFF; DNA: TGTGCCAGCAGTTTGGGGCGGGATGGGTATGAGCAGTTCTTC
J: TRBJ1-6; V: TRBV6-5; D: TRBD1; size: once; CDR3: CASRGTGGGSPLHF; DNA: TGTGCCAGCAGGGGGACAGGGGGCGGATCACCCCTCCACTTT
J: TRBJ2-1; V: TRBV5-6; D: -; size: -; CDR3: CASSLDPDYNEQFF; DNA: TGTGCCAGCAGCTTGGATCCAGATTACAATGAGCAGTTCTTC
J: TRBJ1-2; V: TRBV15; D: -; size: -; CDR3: CATSREIQGVSGYTF; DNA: TGTGCCACCAGCAGAGAAATACAGGGAGTTTCTGGCTACACCTTC
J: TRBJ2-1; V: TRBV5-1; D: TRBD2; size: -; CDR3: CASKLGAGGSNEQFF; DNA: TGCGCCAGCAAACTGGGTGCGGGAGGGTCAAATGAGCAGTTCTTC
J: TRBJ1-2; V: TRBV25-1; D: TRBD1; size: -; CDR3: CASSAAGQGERGYTF; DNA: TGTGCCAGCAGTGCTGCGGGACAGGGGGAGCGTGGCTACACCTTC
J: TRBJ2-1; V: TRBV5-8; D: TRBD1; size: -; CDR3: CASSFGDRDYNEQFF; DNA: TGTGCCAGCAGCTTTGGGGACAGGGACTACAATGAGCAGTTCTTC
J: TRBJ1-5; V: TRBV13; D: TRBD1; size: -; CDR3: CASSMRQGSNQPQHF; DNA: TGTGCCAGCAGCATGAGACAGGGTAGCAATCAGCCCCAGCATTTT